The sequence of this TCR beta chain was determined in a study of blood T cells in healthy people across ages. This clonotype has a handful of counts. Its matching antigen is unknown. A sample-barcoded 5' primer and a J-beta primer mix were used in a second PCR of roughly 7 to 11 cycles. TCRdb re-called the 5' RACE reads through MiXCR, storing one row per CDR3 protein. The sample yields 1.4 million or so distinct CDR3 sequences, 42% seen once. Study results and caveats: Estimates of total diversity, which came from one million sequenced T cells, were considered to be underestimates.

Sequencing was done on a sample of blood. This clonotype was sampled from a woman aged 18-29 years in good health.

The CDR3 region is CASSVVGQGPVNEQYF. Here the CDR3 DNA reads TGTGCCAGCAGCGTAGTGGGACAGGGACCGGTCAATGAGCAGTACTTC. V is TRBV9 and J is TRBJ2-5, with TRBD1 identical over 9 bases. Germline lookup yields CDR1 SGDLS and CDR2 YYNGEE. With 0 bases clipped from V and 11 bases from J, the junction kept 14 bases outside the gene matches. The CDR3 consists of 16 residues.